This paragraph reports one T cell receptor (beta chain). The antigen this receptor binds is unknown. There are no base qualities to consult, and no much larger clone falls within one base. Enrolling through a virtual design, the prospective study's participants ranged in age from roughly 18 to 90 years and lived across around 25 United States geographic areas. In the prospective study, cohorts were assigned on the basis of participant-reported clinical history obtained from a screening survey and a study questionnaire. Mobile phlebotomists in the prospective study collected whole blood, serum and a nasopharyngeal or oropharyngeal swab from every participant. Over an approximately 2-month period, participants in the prospective study had the option of providing additional blood draws and questionnaires. Before DNA extraction, prospective study blood samples were shipped either frozen or at room temperature.

The data were taken from a study of blood T cell repertoires in COVID-19 (dated by TCRdb to 2020 to 2021). Regarding the research as a whole: Samples from collaborators originated in the United States, Italy and Spain and spanned both the acute and convalescent phases of COVID-19. Deeply sampled blood TCRbeta repertoires from subjects exposed to, actively infected with, or recovered from COVID-19 were included in the dataset. A de-identified subject ID, COVID-19 status, age in years and sex were almost always included in the sample metadata. The material from the prospective study consisted of cDNA or gDNA derived from T cells, B-cell-depleted T cells, or PBMCs. The repertoires were released in a freely available public database meant as a resource for research on the immune response to SARS-CoV-2. Where HLA class I and class II types were available, the types were taken from metadata supplied by the sample provider, not from assay-based typing. Samples were obtained from the ongoing ImmuneRACE study (first 160 participants) and from about 1,300 subjects provided by 6 global collaborators. Results and caveats for the whole study, not just this receptor: How much clinical and demographic metadata was included differed by source and by participant, and the metadata was provided uncurated.

The immunoSEQ Assay, a bias-controlled multiplex PCR, was used to amplify TCRbeta CDR3 regions from genomic DNA. For the original study's pipeline: The number of nucleated cells in each sample was estimated by amplification of reference gene primers within the assay. To quantify the absolute abundance of each unique TCRbeta CDR3 rearrangement, sequence reads were collapsed and filtered. For each sample, productive Simpson clonality was calculated by taking the square root of Simpson's diversity index across productive rearrangements. The clones in this table, taken by TCRdb from immuneACCESS, are in-frame only. Not every clone is retained; where verified, under half of the shortfall comes from an unresolved V gene, and the cause of the rest is unknown. That table gives V, J and clone size, and the DNA gave D and trimming. The sample yields fewer than 350,000 clones; approximately 90% were counted once. The ten largest clones capture 2.3% of the sample.

At the junction V is shortened by 0 bases and J by 3 bases; bases outside the gene matches: 5. Reading the germline V gene gives CDR1 SGHRS and CDR2 YFSETQ. The CDR3 starts with the cysteine, ends with the phenylalanine, and has 15 residues. The sequence is cut down to CDR3 DNA, 45 bases in frame from base 1. This receptor was identified in a woman between 35 and 50 years old with acute COVID-19. Material for sequencing was PBMCs or T cells enriched from blood (not recorded which). The sequence joins TRBV5-1 to TRBJ1-2; TRBD1 fits 7 bases in the junction. The bases are TGCGCCAGCAGCTTGGGGACAGGTTGGGACTATGGCTACACCTTC. It is translated as CASSLGTGWDYGYTF. The variable domain in full, with residues beyond the CDR3 obtained from the reference TRBV5-1 and TRBJ1-2 genes, is KAGVTQTPRYLIKTRGQQVTLSCSPISGHRSVSWYQQTPGQGLQFLFEYFSETQRNKGNFPGRFSGRQFSNSRSEMNVSTLELGDSALYLCASSLGTGWDYGYTFGSGTRLTVV.